The rows below give T cell receptor beta chains drawn from one sample of a study of cytotoxic CD8 clonotypes in ibrutinib-treated CLL. TCRdb's copy holds only in-frame clones and misses some; the assay was immunoSEQ multiplex PCR. The sample consists of about 50,000 clones, roughly 83% of them appearing once. Material: PBMCs, obtained after 24 months of ibrutinib treatment. The receptors shown here come from a human donor with chronic lymphocytic leukemia. CDR3s include the opening cysteine and the closing phenylalanine or tryptophan. The D gene is left open where the match is weak. Expanded clones get a size class; other rows say once, few or many, or leave the size out.

D: NA
J: TRBJ2-3
V: TRBV30
size: once
CDR3: CAWSVGRLRRTDTQYF
DNA: TGTGCCTGGAGTGTAGGTAGACTTCGGCGCACAGATACGCAGTATTTT

D: NA
J: TRBJ1-1
V: TRBV18
size: NA
CDR3: CASSPQGMNTEAFF
DNA: TGTGCCAGCTCACCACAGGGGATGAACACTGAAGCTTTCTTT

D: TRBD1
J: TRBJ1-5
V: TRBV19
size: few
CDR3: CASTRQGRGQPQHF
DNA: TGTGCCAGTACCCGACAGGGGAGAGGGCAGCCCCAGCATTTT

D: NA
J: TRBJ1-4
V: TRBV6-1
size: few
CDR3: CASSEDRINEKLFF
DNA: TGTGCCAGCAGTGAAGACAGGATTAATGAAAAACTGTTTTTT

D: TRBD2
J: TRBJ2-5
V: TRBV5-4
size: NA
CDR3: CASSLGTSGIQETQYF
DNA: TGTGCCAGCAGCTTGGGGACTAGCGGGATACAAGAGACCCAGTACTTC

D: TRBD2
J: TRBJ2-7
V: TRBV5-4
size: NA
CDR3: CASSLRTSGSGEQYF
DNA: TGTGCCAGCAGCCTCAGGACTAGCGGGAGTGGCGAGCAGTACTTC

D: NA
J: TRBJ2-2
V: TRBV7-7
size: NA
CDR3: CASSAGDTGELFF
DNA: TGTGCCAGCAGCGCCGGTGACACCGGGGAGCTGTTTTTT

D: NA
J: TRBJ2-3
V: TRBV18
size: NA
CDR3: CASSPSADTQYF
DNA: TGTGCCAGCTCACCAAGCGCAGATACGCAGTATTTT

D: TRBD1
J: TRBJ1-1
V: TRBV6-5
size: NA
CDR3: CASSRQGEYAEAFF
DNA: TGTGCCAGCAGTCGACAGGGGGAGTACGCTGAAGCTTTCTTT

D: TRBD1
J: TRBJ1-4
V: TRBV19
size: few
CDR3: CASSSRTGGGTGAEKLFF
DNA: TGTGCCAGTAGTTCTAGGACAGGGGGAGGAACGGGCGCTGAAAAACTGTTTTTT

D: NA
J: TRBJ1-1
V: TRBV30
size: few
CDR3: CAWSVLANTEAFF
DNA: TGTGCCTGGAGTGTTTTAGCGAACACTGAAGCTTTCTTT

D: NA
J: TRBJ2-3
V: TRBV4-1
size: NA
CDR3: CASSQAIDARGADTQYF
DNA: TGCGCCAGCAGCCAAGCTATCGACGCCAGGGGGGCAGATACGCAGTATTTT

D: NA
J: TRBJ1-1
V: TRBV14
size: NA
CDR3: CASSQEPRLAENTEAFF
DNA: TGTGCCAGCAGCCAAGAGCCGAGGTTGGCCGAGAACACTGAAGCTTTCTTT

D: TRBD1
J: TRBJ1-2
V: TRBV30
size: NA
CDR3: CAWSRGNYGYTF
DNA: TGTGCCTGGAGCAGGGGGAACTATGGCTACACCTTC

D: NA
J: TRBJ2-5
V: TRBV6-1
size: NA
CDR3: CASSEGVTGMGYGETQYF
DNA: TGTGCCAGCAGTGAAGGCGTCACAGGAATGGGGTATGGAGAGACCCAGTACTTC

D: NA
J: TRBJ2-1
V: TRBV5-1
size: NA
CDR3: CASSLDTGSSYNEQFF
DNA: TGCGCCAGCAGCTTGGATACGGGAAGCTCCTACAATGAGCAGTTCTTC

D: TRBD2
J: TRBJ2-1
V: TRBV5-1
size: once
CDR3: CASSLAGGLALNEQFF
DNA: TGCGCCAGCAGCTTGGCGGGGGGACTAGCGTTAAATGAGCAGTTCTTC

D: TRBD2
J: TRBJ2-3
V: TRBV9
size: NA
CDR3: CASSAPRGGTDTQYF
DNA: TGTGCCAGCAGCGCCCCGCGGGGGGGCACAGATACGCAGTATTTT

D: NA
J: TRBJ1-1
V: TRBV5-6
size: NA
CDR3: CASSSSVLRTNTEAFF
DNA: TGTGCCAGCAGCTCCTCGGTTTTGCGCACGAACACTGAAGCTTTCTTT

D: TRBD2
J: TRBJ2-2
V: TRBV29-1
size: NA
CDR3: CSVTSGSYGELFF
DNA: TGCAGCGTAACTAGCGGGAGTTACGGGGAGCTGTTTTTT

D: NA
J: TRBJ1-4
V: TRBV30
size: NA
CDR3: CAWSPGRGTNEKLFF
DNA: TGTGCCTGGAGTCCGGGGCGCGGGACTAATGAAAAACTGTTTTTT

D: NA
J: TRBJ1-5
V: TRBV19
size: few
CDR3: CASSLSWTVAQPQHF
DNA: TGTGCCAGTAGTCTCTCCTGGACAGTGGCTCAGCCCCAGCATTTT

D: NA
J: TRBJ1-5
V: TRBV4-1
size: NA
CDR3: CASSQGQELGQPQHF
DNA: TGCGCCAGCAGCCAAGGACAGGAATTAGGGCAGCCCCAGCATTTT

D: NA
J: TRBJ2-7
V: TRBV5-6
size: few
CDR3: CASSLKPASSEEQYF
DNA: TGTGCCAGCAGCTTGAAACCCGCCAGCTCGGAGGAGCAGTACTTC

D: NA
J: TRBJ1-1
V: TRBV2
size: NA
CDR3: CASKSGVNTEAFF
DNA: TGTGCCAGCAAGTCCGGGGTGAACACTGAAGCTTTCTTT

D: TRBD2
J: TRBJ2-3
V: TRBV7-2
size: NA
CDR3: CASSPRLAGGSSTQYF
DNA: TGTGCCAGCAGCCCCCGACTAGCGGGAGGTTCAAGTACGCAGTATTTT

D: NA
J: TRBJ2-1
V: TRBV5-8
size: NA
CDR3: CASSLELVRFF
DNA: TGTGCCAGCAGCTTGGAACTAGTGCGGTTCTTC

D: TRBD2
J: TRBJ2-5
V: TRBV30
size: NA
CDR3: CAWISKGLAEKETQYF
DNA: TGTGCCTGGATCTCGAAGGGGCTAGCGGAAAAAGAGACCCAGTACTTC

D: NA
J: TRBJ2-1
V: TRBV27
size: NA
CDR3: CASSLWGYNEQFF
DNA: TGTGCCAGCAGTTTATGGGGATACAATGAGCAGTTCTTC

D: NA
J: TRBJ2-5
V: TRBV2
size: NA
CDR3: CASSEVGGPAQYF
DNA: TGTGCCAGCAGTGAAGTAGGGGGACCTGCCCAGTACTTC

D: TRBD2
J: TRBJ2-1
V: TRBV7-2
size: NA
CDR3: CASSLAGLAGGQEQFF
DNA: TGTGCCAGCAGCTTAGCCGGACTAGCGGGAGGGCAGGAGCAGTTCTTC

D: TRBD1
J: TRBJ1-1
V: TRBV7-2
size: NA
CDR3: CASSIDRGSGTEAFF
DNA: TGTGCCAGCAGCATTGACAGGGGCTCCGGCACTGAAGCTTTCTTT

D: NA
J: TRBJ1-1
V: TRBV29-1
size: NA
CDR3: CSVTNTEAFF
DNA: TGCAGCGTCACAAACACTGAAGCTTTCTTT

D: TRBD2
J: TRBJ2-2
V: TRBV18
size: once
CDR3: CASSPLAGTNTGELFF
DNA: TGTGCCAGCTCACCACTAGCGGGTACGAACACCGGGGAGCTGTTTTTT

D: TRBD1
J: TRBJ1-2
V: TRBV11-2
size: NA
CDR3: CASSSGTGNYGYTF
DNA: TGTGCCAGCAGCTCAGGGACAGGGAACTATGGCTACACCTTC

D: TRBD2
J: TRBJ2-2
V: TRBV19
size: NA
CDR3: CASKGRSSGRPNTGELFF
DNA: TGTGCCAGTAAAGGTCGGAGTAGCGGGAGACCAAACACCGGGGAGCTGTTTTTT

D: NA
J: TRBJ2-7
V: TRBV7-2
size: NA
CDR3: CASSLRGDGSNEQYF
DNA: TGTGCCAGCAGCTTAAGAGGGGACGGGTCTAATGAGCAGTACTTC

D: NA
J: TRBJ1-5
V: TRBV29-1
size: NA
CDR3: CSVSGLNQPQHF
DNA: TGCAGCGTTTCAGGACTCAATCAGCCCCAGCATTTT

D: TRBD2
J: TRBJ2-3
V: TRBV7-9
size: NA
CDR3: CASSLSGRTDTQYF
DNA: TGTGCCAGCAGCCTTAGCGGGCGCACAGATACGCAGTATTTT

D: NA
J: TRBJ2-2
V: TRBV28
size: NA
CDR3: CASTLGGLNTGELFF
DNA: TGTGCCAGCACCCTAGGGGGTTTGAACACCGGGGAGCTGTTTTTT

D: TRBD1
J: TRBJ2-3
V: TRBV5-6
size: NA
CDR3: CASSLQGATDTQYF
DNA: TGTGCCAGCAGCTTGCAGGGGGCCACAGATACGCAGTATTTT

D: NA
J: TRBJ1-1
V: TRBV15
size: NA
CDR3: CATSRGKGREAFF
DNA: TGTGCCACCAGCAGAGGAAAGGGGAGGGAAGCTTTCTTT

D: TRBD1
J: TRBJ2-7
V: TRBV18
size: NA
CDR3: CASSPPSGQGSYEQYF
DNA: TGTGCCAGCTCACCACCCTCGGGACAGGGGTCCTACGAGCAGTACTTC

D: NA
J: TRBJ1-2
V: TRBV6-1
size: NA
CDR3: CASSEGGFINYGYTF
DNA: TGTGCCAGCAGTGAAGGGGGGTTTATAAACTATGGCTACACCTTC

D: NA
J: TRBJ2-3
V: TRBV10-1
size: NA
CDR3: CASSRDLTDTQYF
DNA: TGCGCCAGCAGTAGGGACCTCACAGATACGCAGTATTTT

D: TRBD2
J: TRBJ2-2
V: TRBV5-4
size: NA
CDR3: CASSLASGSVTGELFF
DNA: TGTGCCAGCAGCTTGGCTAGCGGGAGTGTCACCGGGGAGCTGTTTTTT

D: NA
J: TRBJ2-3
V: TRBV28
size: NA
CDR3: CASRREDTQYF
DNA: TGTGCCAGCAGGAGGGAAGATACGCAGTATTTT

D: TRBD1
J: TRBJ1-2
V: TRBV29-1
size: NA
CDR3: CSASAGQGYGYTF
DNA: TGCAGCGCCTCGGCGGGACAGGGCTATGGCTACACCTTC